This T cell receptor (beta chain) was identified in a study of blood T cell repertoires in COVID-19. Data came from immunoSEQ multiplex PCR; TCRdb stores just in-frame clones and leaves some out. The profile covers roughly 14,000 clones, with less than 90% appearing a single time and approximately 34% taken by the ten largest. This TCR came from a woman aged 80 or over with COVID-19, enrolled during active disease. The material sequenced was peripheral blood.

The CDR3: CSVEDRAGAFF. The CDR3 coding sequence is TGCAGCGTTGAAGATCGTGCGGGGGCTTTCTTT. V gene TRBV29-1 combines with J gene TRBJ1-1; no clear D. Trimming left V 0 bases short and J 11 bases short, with 10 bases between. The CDR3 loop spans 11 amino acids. The germline V gene has CDR1 SQVTM and CDR2 ANQGSEA.